This T cell receptor beta chain comes out of a study of regulatory T cells in long-lasting Graves disease. Study findings and constraints: Less diverse TCR repertoires were seen in persistent Graves' patients than in newly diagnosed ones. Newly diagnosed patients shared about a thousand public clonotypes; persistent patients shared about 2,500.

As to time point: newly diagnosed GD, antithyroid drugs for less than 3 months. Making the TCR library involved RNA that had been extracted from PBMCs. It was by American Thyroid Association guidelines that Graves' disease was diagnosed. Both iRepertoire HTBI primers and Arm-PCR of CDR3 regions were used to build the TCR beta libraries. TCRdb reprocessed the multiplex PCR reads via MiXCR and lists one record per CDR3 protein. The table records some 350,000 distinct CDR3 sequences, roughly 15% of them present only once. Unmatched junction bases numbered 10, after V lost 7 bases and J lost 5 bases. The CDR3 spans 14 residues. This clonotype was seen just once. Its antigen is currently unknown. These data also featured in a second study, about T cells in Graves' hyperthyroidism and ophthalmopathy. This second study notes: HTBI primers were used for first-round RT-PCR of the TCR CDR3.

The sequencing here drew on peripheral blood mononuclear cells (PBMCs), taken at new diagnosis, from a patient treated with antithyroid drugs. The sequence was collected from a woman between 18 and 30 years old with Graves disease. The V call is TRBV12-3 or TRBV12-4, the J call TRBJ1-2, with TRBD1 identical over 7 bases. Here the CDR3 DNA reads TGTGCCAGCACCGCTGGGACAGAAAAGTATGGCTACACCTTC. It encodes CASTAGTEKYGYTF.